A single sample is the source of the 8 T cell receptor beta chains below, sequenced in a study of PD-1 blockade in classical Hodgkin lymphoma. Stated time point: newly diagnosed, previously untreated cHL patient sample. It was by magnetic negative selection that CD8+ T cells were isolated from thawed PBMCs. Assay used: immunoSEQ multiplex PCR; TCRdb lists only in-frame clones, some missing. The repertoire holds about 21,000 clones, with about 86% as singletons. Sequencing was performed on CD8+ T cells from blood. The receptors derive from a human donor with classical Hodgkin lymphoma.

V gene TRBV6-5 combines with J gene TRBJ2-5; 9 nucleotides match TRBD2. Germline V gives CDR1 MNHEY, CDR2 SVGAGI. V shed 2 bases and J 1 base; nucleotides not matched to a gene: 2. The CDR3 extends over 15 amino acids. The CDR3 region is CASSYLTSGQETQYF. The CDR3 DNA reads TGTGCCAGCAGTTACCTGACTAGCGGCCAAGAGACCCAGTACTTC.

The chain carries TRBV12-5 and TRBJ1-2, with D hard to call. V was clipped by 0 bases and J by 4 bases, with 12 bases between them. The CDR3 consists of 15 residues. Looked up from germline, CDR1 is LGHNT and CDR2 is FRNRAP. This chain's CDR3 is CASGLVSAGSYGYTF. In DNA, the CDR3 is TGTGCTAGTGGTTTGGTGTCCGCCGGCAGCTATGGCTACACCTTC.

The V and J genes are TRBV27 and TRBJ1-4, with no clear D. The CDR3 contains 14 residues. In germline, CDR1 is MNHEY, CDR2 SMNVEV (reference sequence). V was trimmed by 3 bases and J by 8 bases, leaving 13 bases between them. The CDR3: CASSFLEYPEKLFF. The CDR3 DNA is TGTGCCAGCAGTTTCTTGGAGTATCCCGAAAAACTGTTTTTT.

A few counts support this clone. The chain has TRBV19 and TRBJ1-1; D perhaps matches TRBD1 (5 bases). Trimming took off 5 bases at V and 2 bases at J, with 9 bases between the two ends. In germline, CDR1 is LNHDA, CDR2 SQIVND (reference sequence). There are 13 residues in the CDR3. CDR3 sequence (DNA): TGTGCCAGTAGTCGAGGGGAAAACACTGAAGCTTTCTTT. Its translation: CASSRGENTEAFF.

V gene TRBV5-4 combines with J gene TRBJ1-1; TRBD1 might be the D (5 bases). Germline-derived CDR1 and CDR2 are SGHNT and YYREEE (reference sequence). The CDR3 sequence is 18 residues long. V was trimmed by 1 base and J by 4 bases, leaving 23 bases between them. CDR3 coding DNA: TGTGCCAGCAGCTTGAATCCCCTTGACAGTCACCTAGGCACTGAAGCTTTCTTT. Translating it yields CASSLNPLDSHLGTEAFF.

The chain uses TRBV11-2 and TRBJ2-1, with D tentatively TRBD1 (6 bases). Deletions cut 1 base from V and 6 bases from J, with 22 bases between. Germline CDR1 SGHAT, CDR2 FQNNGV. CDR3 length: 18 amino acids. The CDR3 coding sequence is TGTGCCAGCAGCTTAGTGGGGGCAGCAAGACCTCAATTCAATGAGCAGTTCTTC. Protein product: CASSLVGAARPQFNEQFF.

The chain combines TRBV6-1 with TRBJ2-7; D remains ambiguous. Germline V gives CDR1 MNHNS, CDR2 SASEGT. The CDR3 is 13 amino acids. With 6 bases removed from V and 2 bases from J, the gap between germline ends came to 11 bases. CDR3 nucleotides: TGTGCCAGCAGGGCACCAGTGGCCTACGAGCAGTACTTC. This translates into CASRAPVAYEQYF.

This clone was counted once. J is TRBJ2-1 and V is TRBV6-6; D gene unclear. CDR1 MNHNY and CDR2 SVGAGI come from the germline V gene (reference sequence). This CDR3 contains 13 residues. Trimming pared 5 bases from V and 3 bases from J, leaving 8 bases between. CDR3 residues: CASSPGGYNEQFF. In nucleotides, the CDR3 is TGTGCCAGCAGTCCAGGCGGCTACAATGAGCAGTTCTTC.